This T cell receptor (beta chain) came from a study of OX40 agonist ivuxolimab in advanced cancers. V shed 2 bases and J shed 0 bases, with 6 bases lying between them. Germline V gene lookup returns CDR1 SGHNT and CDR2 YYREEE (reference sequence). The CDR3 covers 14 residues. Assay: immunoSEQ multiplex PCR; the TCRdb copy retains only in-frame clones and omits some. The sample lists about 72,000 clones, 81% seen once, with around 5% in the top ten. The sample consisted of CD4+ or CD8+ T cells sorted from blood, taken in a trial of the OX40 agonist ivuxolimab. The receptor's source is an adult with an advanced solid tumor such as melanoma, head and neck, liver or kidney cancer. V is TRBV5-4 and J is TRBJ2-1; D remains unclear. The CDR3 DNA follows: TGTGCCAGCAGCTTCAAGAGCTCCTACAATGAGCAGTTCTTC. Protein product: CASSFKSSYNEQFF.